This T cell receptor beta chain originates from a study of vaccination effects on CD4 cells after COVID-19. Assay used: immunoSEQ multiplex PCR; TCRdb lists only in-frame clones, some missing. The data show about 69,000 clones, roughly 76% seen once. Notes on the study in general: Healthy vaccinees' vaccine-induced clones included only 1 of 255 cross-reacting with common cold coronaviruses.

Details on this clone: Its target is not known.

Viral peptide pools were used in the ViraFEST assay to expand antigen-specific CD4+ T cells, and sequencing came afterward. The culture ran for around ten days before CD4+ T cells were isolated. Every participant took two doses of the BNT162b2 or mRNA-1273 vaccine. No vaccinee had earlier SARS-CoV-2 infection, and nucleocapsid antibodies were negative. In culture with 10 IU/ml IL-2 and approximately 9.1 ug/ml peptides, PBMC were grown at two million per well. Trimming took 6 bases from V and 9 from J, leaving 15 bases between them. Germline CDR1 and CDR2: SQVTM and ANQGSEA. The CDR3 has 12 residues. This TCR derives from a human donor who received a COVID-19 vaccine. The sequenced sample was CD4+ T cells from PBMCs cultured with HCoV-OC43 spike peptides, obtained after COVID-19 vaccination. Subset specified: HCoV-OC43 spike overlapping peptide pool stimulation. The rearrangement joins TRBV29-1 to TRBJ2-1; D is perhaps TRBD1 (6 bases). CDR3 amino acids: CSVYEIGGEQFF. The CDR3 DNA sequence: TGCAGCGTCTATGAAATAGGGGGTGAGCAGTTCTTC.